This T cell receptor (beta chain) was profiled in a study of cytotoxic CD8 clonotypes in ibrutinib-treated CLL. Regarding the study as a whole: Baseline clonality exceeded age-matched healthy donors and tracked circulating CD8+ T-cell counts.

Trimming took off 10 bases at V and 2 bases at J, with 6 bases between the two ends. The CDR3 loop spans 11 amino acids. Germline lookup yields CDR1 MNHEY and CDR2 SMNVEV (reference sequence). Comment on this clone: Its antigen is unknown.

Only in-frame clones appear in the TCRdb table, and some are missing; sequencing was by immunoSEQ multiplex PCR. The repertoire holds under 75,000 clones, with around 68% as singletons. This receptor was obtained from a human donor with chronic lymphocytic leukemia. Sample: PBMCs, taken after 12 months of ibrutinib treatment. This rearrangement joins TRBV27 to TRBJ2-1; unclear D gene. In nucleotides, the CDR3 is TGTGCCACCTTGACCTACAATGAGCAGTTCTTC. Translating gives CATLTYNEQFF.